These T cell receptor beta chains were read from a single sample in a study of cytomegalovirus exposure and HLA in healthy donors. Using immunoSEQ multiplex PCR, the repertoire was profiled, and TCRdb retains in-frame clones only, with some absent. The data show about 110,000 clones, 15% seen once. Sequencing was performed on PBMCs. The receptors stem from a woman aged 18-29 years in good health and CMV-seronegative. CDR3s include the opening cysteine and the closing phenylalanine or tryptophan. Fields, in order: D gene, clone size, V gene, J gene, CDR3 protein, CDR3 DNA. A D gene is named only where the DNA matches it firmly. Only some rows state a clone size, as once, few, many or a class for expanded clones.

>.|few|TRBV7-9|TRBJ2-7
CASSPQALASYEQYF
TGTGCCAGCAGCCCGCAGGCACTAGCTTCCTACGAGCAGTACTTC
>.|.|TRBV6-1|TRBJ2-7
CASSFRTAYEQYF
TGTGCCAGCAGTTTCCGGACAGCCTACGAGCAGTACTTC
>TRBD2|few|TRBV7-8|TRBJ2-3
CASSSWTSGATDTQYF
TGTGCCAGCAGTTCCTGGACTAGCGGGGCCACAGATACGCAGTATTTT
>.|.|TRBV30|TRBJ2-2
CAWILMGPGTGELFF
TGTGCCTGGATCCTAATGGGGCCTGGCACCGGGGAGCTGTTTTTT
>.|.|TRBV9|TRBJ2-7
CASSARDLAHEQYF
TGTGCCAGCAGCGCAAGAGACCTAGCTCACGAGCAGTACTTC
>.|.|TRBV19|TRBJ1-6
CATRSLPQSYNSPLHF
TGTGCCACCCGTTCACTACCCCAATCCTATAATTCACCCCTCCACTTT
>.|.|TRBV7-6|TRBJ2-7
CASSSRAGPLSSEQYF
TGTGCCAGCAGCTCCAGGGCGGGACCCCTATCGTCCGAGCAGTACTTC
>TRBD2|few|TRBV30|TRBJ2-5
CAWTRGGLAGGQETQYF
TGTGCCTGGACCCGCGGGGGGCTAGCGGGAGGGCAAGAGACCCAGTACTTC
>.|.|TRBV6-5|TRBJ1-2
CASSQTANYGYTF
TGTGCCAGCAGCCAGACAGCTAACTATGGCTACACCTTC
>.|few|TRBV7-7|TRBJ2-1
CATASDYDNEQFF
TGTGCCACAGCTTCGGACTATGACAATGAGCAGTTCTTC
>TRBD2|.|TRBV5-3|TRBJ2-3
CARTGGRSGGPADTQYF
TGTGCCAGAACGGGTGGTCGATCGGGAGGGCCGGCAGATACGCAGTATTTT
>.|.|TRBV7-2|TRBJ2-1
CASSLAVRDYNEQFF
TGTGCCAGCAGCTTAGCTGTGCGGGACTACAATGAGCAGTTCTTC
>TRBD2|.|TRBV28|TRBJ2-5
CASSFSSGVGEETQYF
TGTGCCAGCAGTTTTTCTAGCGGGGTCGGGGAAGAGACCCAGTACTTC
>TRBD2|few|TRBV27|TRBJ2-7
CASSSLAERGEQYF
TGTGCCAGCAGTTCCCTAGCGGAGCGAGGGGAGCAGTACTTC